What follows is one T cell receptor (beta chain) and its context. Its antigen is still unknown. The data were taken from a study of post-analysis software for immune sequencing data. V lost 2 bases and J 9 bases, leaving 17 bases between the germline ends. The germline gives CDR1 SGHTA, CDR2 FQGTGA. This CDR3 comprises 15 residues. Study observations and caveats: Among multiple sclerosis patients, normalized Chao1 diversity was significantly below that of controls. TRBV5-6, TRBV5-1 and TRBV20-1 belonged to a set of about 5 TRBV segments that were more frequent in patients than controls.

TCR beta cDNA libraries included unique molecular identifiers. A single record per CDR3 protein comes from TCRdb applying MiXCR to the PCR reads. The sample lists 350,000 to 450,000 distinct CDR3 sequences; roughly 40% were seen once. V usage is TRBV7-3 and J usage is TRBJ2-1; D is undetermined. This clonotype was obtained from a girl aged 2 to 10 with multiple sclerosis. Sequencing input: blood. The CDR3 spells CASSLYGVGLSEQFF. The CDR3 coding sequence is TGTGCCAGCAGCTTATATGGGGTGGGGTTGAGTGAGCAGTTCTTC.